These T cell receptor beta chains were read from a single sample in a study of T cells in Graves' hyperthyroidism and ophthalmopathy. TCRdb passed the multiplex PCR reads through MiXCR, listing each CDR3 protein once. The sample has under 300,000 distinct CDR3 sequences, approximately 23% seen once. Sequencing was performed on blood. The receptors here all came from a man under 40 with Graves' ophthalmopathy. CDR3s include the opening cysteine and the closing phenylalanine or tryptophan. Clone size appears in some rows only: once, few, many, or a class for an expanded clone.

J: TRBJ2-5
size: many
V: TRBV11-3
length: 16
CDR3: CASSLAPSRHQETQYF

J: TRBJ2-7
size: few
V: TRBV11-1
length: 15
CDR3: CASSSSGTGTYEQYF

J: TRBJ1-5
size: many
V: TRBV3-1
length: 13
CDR3: CASSQGKYQPQHF

J: TRBJ2-1
size: few
V: TRBV5-5
length: 15
CDR3: CASSGTGVFRDEQFF

J: TRBJ1-5
size: few
V: TRBV12-3/TRBV12-4
length: 14
CDR3: CASQLWGSNQPQHF

J: TRBJ1-1
size: few
V: TRBV10-1
length: 13
CDR3: CASSESTNTEAFF

J: TRBJ2-3
size: -
V: TRBV28
length: 19
CDR3: CASSLWRQPTLSSTDTQYF

J: TRBJ2-7
size: many
V: TRBV20-1
length: 13
CDR3: CSARGSTVYEQYF

J: TRBJ1-5
size: -
V: TRBV19
length: 13
CDR3: CASSTRLHQPQHF

J: TRBJ2-7
size: many
V: TRBV6-1
length: 14
CDR3: CASGDRASSYEQYF

J: TRBJ2-1
size: few
V: TRBV28
length: 15
CDR3: CASEPSGLKEDEQFF

J: TRBJ1-6
size: -
V: TRBV12-3/TRBV12-4
length: 15
CDR3: CASSPQGRYNSPPHF

J: TRBJ2-1
size: -
V: TRBV19
length: 16
CDR3: CASYPSGGSSYNEQFF

J: TRBJ2-2
size: few
V: TRBV18
length: 15
CDR3: CASSPRQGRSGELFF

J: TRBJ2-5
size: many
V: TRBV3-1
length: 16
CDR3: CASSSRGSGIGETQYF

J: TRBJ2-7
size: few
V: TRBV6-1
length: 13
CDR3: CASNRQGSYEQYF

J: TRBJ2-5
size: -
V: TRBV20-1
length: 13
CDR3: CSASGTGQETQYF

J: TRBJ1-2
size: few
V: TRBV28
length: 14
CDR3: CASSGDRGFWGYTF

J: TRBJ1-1
size: -
V: TRBV19
length: 15
CDR3: CASIPGGPRNTEAFF

J: TRBJ1-5
size: many
V: TRBV18
length: 14
CDR3: CASSPTYSNQPQHF

J: TRBJ2-7
size: many
V: TRBV18
length: 15
CDR3: CASSPRTGGPYEQYF

J: TRBJ1-6
size: few
V: TRBV5-6
length: 14
CDR3: CASSFERAGSPLHF